The 5 T cell receptor beta chains given below trace back to one sample, sequenced in a study of cytomegalovirus exposure and HLA in healthy donors. It was with 60 Vbeta and 13 Jbeta primers that the PCR ran. Using immunoSEQ multiplex PCR, the repertoire was profiled, and TCRdb retains in-frame clones only, with some absent. Of about 72,000 clones in the sample, 75% to 85% were seen once. What was sequenced was PBMCs. The origin of the receptors is a man aged 35-49 years in good health and CMV-seronegative.

The chain uses TRBV19 and TRBJ2-1, with D possibly matching TRBD2 (7 bases). Germline V gene lookup returns CDR1 LNHDA and CDR2 SQIVND (reference sequence). The CDR3 has 15 amino acids. Trimming took 9 bases from V and 0 from J, leaving 15 bases between them. The CDR3 DNA sequence: TGTGCCAGCCAGGCGGGGGCCCTCTCCTACAATGAGCAGTTCTTC. Its protein product is CASQAGALSYNEQFF.

V is TRBV9 and J is TRBJ1-2; TRBD1 matches 8 bases. With 4 bases clipped from V and 4 bases from J, the junction kept 9 bases outside the gene matches. Germline V gene sequence: CDR1 SGDLS, CDR2 YYNGEE. The CDR3 covers 15 residues. The CDR3 coding sequence is TGTGCCAGCAGCCCGCAGGGGGCGAGTGGCTATGGCTACACCTTC. Encoded protein: CASSPQGASGYGYTF.

The CDR3 here is CASSQNTGSSGANVLTF. Here the CDR3 DNA reads TGCGCCAGCAGCCAAAACACCGGGAGCTCTGGGGCCAACGTCCTGACTTTC. This chain links TRBV4-1 with TRBJ2-6; tentatively, D is TRBD2 (6 bases). The germline gives CDR1 MGHRA, CDR2 YSYEKL. Trimming stripped 2 bases from V and 0 bases from J, with 11 bases between. There are 17 residues in the CDR3.

This clone was detected only a few times. This chain uses TRBV6-1 with TRBJ1-1; D not certain. The CDR3 contains 11 residues. The germline V gene encodes CDR1 MNHNS and CDR2 SASEGT. V was clipped by 6 bases and J by 8 bases, with 10 bases between them. CDR3: CASRIAVEAFF. The CDR3, as DNA: TGTGCCAGCAGGATAGCGGTCGAAGCTTTCTTT.

In regard to this clone: Germline and junction disagree at one end, which may indicate a read error. The J gene is TRBJ2-7, the V gene TRBV7-9, with 7 nucleotides matching TRBD1. This CDR3 is 15 amino acids long. Germline V gene sequence: CDR1 SEHNR, CDR2 FQNEAQ (reference sequence). CDR3 residues: CSSSIKTGPHYEQYF. Here the CDR3 DNA reads TGTTCCAGCAGCATCAAGACAGGGCCGCACTACGAGCAGTACTTC. The full variable domain, with the rest looked up from reference TRBV7-9 and TRBJ2-7, is DTGVSQNPRHKITKRGQNVTFRCDPISEHNRLYWYRQTLGQGPEFLTYFQNEAQLEKSRLLSDRFSAERPKGSFSTLEIQRTEQGDSAMYLCSSSIKTGPHYEQYFGPGTRLTVT.